Listed here are 26 T cell receptor beta chains from one sample, sequenced in a study of beta chain features in type 1 diabetes (dated by TCRdb to between 2017 and 2018). Library preparation used the immunoSEQ multiplex PCR assay. All of the isolated RNA was reverse transcribed with the High Capacity cDNA Reverse Transcription Kit, so expressed TCRB transcripts were sequenced. TCRdb re-hosts the immuneACCESS table, in-frame sequences only. Its copies lack some clones; in the studies checked, an unresolved V gene accounts for under half of them, and the cause for the rest is not known. The table for this sample lists 350,000 or so clones; 20% of them were counted only once. 0.044% of the sample is taken by the ten largest. The specimen was naive CD4+ T cells from blood. Taken with the paper, the label for cell subset or site translates to: true naive CD4+ T cells. Receptors were obtained from a woman aged 18-29 years in good health.

The chain has TRBV7-9 and TRBJ2-1, with 12 bases fitting TRBD2. The CDR3 extends over 14 amino acids. V trimming: 7 bases; J trimming: 7 bases; junction bases outside the gene matches: 5. The germline V gene has CDR1 SEHNR and CDR2 FQNEAQ (reference sequence). The CDR3 bases are TGTGCCAGCACATCTAGCGGGAGGGGGAATGAGCAGTTCTTC. Residues: CASTSSGRGNEQFF.

This clone was counted only a few times. The CDR3 sequence: CASRTTGDSYEQYF. CDR3 DNA sequence: TGTGCCAGCAGAACAACCGGGGACAGCTACGAGCAGTACTTC. The chain carries TRBV5-6 and TRBJ2-7; 7 positions match TRBD1. Germline V gene lookup returns CDR1 SGHDT and CDR2 YYEEEE. The CDR3 is 14 residues long. Trimming removed 5 bases from V and 3 bases from J; junction bases left unmatched: 8.

This clone was detected a few times. This chain joins TRBV30 and TRBJ2-1, with 8 nucleotides matching TRBD2. The CDR3 runs 15 residues. Germline CDR1 reads GTSNPN; CDR2 reads SVGIG (reference sequence). V was pared by 5 bases and J by 10 bases, with 16 bases of the junction left unmatched. Written as DNA, the CDR3 is TGTGCCTGGGCCATAGCGGGGACGTCGTTGGTGGAGCAGTTCTTC. This translates into CAWAIAGTSLVEQFF. Looking up the rest from reference TRBV30 and TRBJ2-1 gives the full variable domain: SQTIHQWPATLVQPVGSPLSLECTVEGTSNPNLYWYRQAAGRGLQLLFYSVGIGQISSEVPQNLSASRPQDRQFILSSKKLLLSDSGFYLCAWAIAGTSLVEQFFGPGTRLTVL.

This clone has only one observation. The CDR3 DNA sequence: TGTGCCAGCTCACCCTCAGGAGGTACGCAGTATTTT. Translating gives CASSPSGGTQYF. The V call is TRBV18, the J call TRBJ2-3, with D tentatively TRBD2 (5 bases). CDR3 length: 12 amino acids. V gave up 3 bases and J gave up 8 bases, with 9 bases separating them. Germline CDR1 KGHSH, CDR2 LQKENI.

This clone was counted a few times. The rearrangement uses TRBV7-9 and TRBJ2-2, with a possible D match to TRBD2 (6 bases). The CDR3 extends over 15 amino acids. V lost 7 bases to trimming and J lost 2 bases, with 14 bases between them. Germline assignment: CDR1 SEHNR and CDR2 FQNEAQ (reference sequence). The CDR3 spells CASIAGLSNTGELFF. The CDR3 DNA sequence: TGTGCCAGCATCGCGGGGCTGAGCAACACCGGGGAGCTGTTTTTT.

This rearrangement joins TRBV4-3 to TRBJ1-3, with D hard to call. The CDR3 has 16 amino acids. Germline CDR1 is LGHNA and CDR2 is YSLEER. Trimming took 0 bases from V and 1 from J, leaving 10 bases between them. In DNA form, the CDR3 reads TGCGCCAGCAGCCAAGATCGGGTAACGTCTGGAAACACCATATATTTT. It specifies CASSQDRVTSGNTIYF.

The CDR3 DNA is TGTGCCAGCAGCGCGAGACAGGGAACGAATGAGCAGTTCTTC. Translating it yields CASSARQGTNEQFF. The V call is TRBV9, the J call TRBJ2-1; 7 positions agree with TRBD1. V was pared by 3 bases and J by 7 bases, with 7 bases of the junction left unmatched. The CDR3 covers 14 residues. Germline V CDR1 and CDR2: SGDLS, YYNGEE. Complete variable domain (other parts from reference TRBV9 and TRBJ2-1): DSGVTQTPKHLITATGQRVTLRCSPRSGDLSVYWYQQSLDQGLQFLIQYYNGEERAKGNILERFSAQQFPDLHSELNLSSLELGDSALYFCASSARQGTNEQFFGPGTRLTVL.

This chain uses TRBV29-1 with TRBJ1-1; 7 positions match TRBD1. Germline values: CDR1 SQVTM, CDR2 ANQGSEA. The CDR3 spans 13 residues. V was pared by 8 bases and J by 1 base, with 7 bases of the junction left unmatched. In DNA form, the CDR3 reads TGCAGCCTTGGGAACAGGGGGAACACTGAAGCTTTCTTT. Amino acids: CSLGNRGNTEAFF.

The chain couples TRBV2 to TRBJ1-5; D gene uncertain. Trimming left V 6 bases short and J 1 base short, with 7 bases between. The CDR3 sequence is 13 residues long. Germline V gene data show CDR1 as SNHLY and CDR2 as FYNNEI. The CDR3 bases are TGTGCCAGCAGCCCGGGGAGCAATCAGCCCCAGCATTTT. Residues: CASSPGSNQPQHF.

The CDR3 nucleotides read TGCAGCGTTGAGGAGATACTGGCTAACTATGGCTACACCTTC. This gives the protein CSVEEILANYGYTF. This chain uses TRBV29-1 with TRBJ1-2; D gene unclear. V gave up 3 bases and J gave up 0 bases, with 11 bases separating them. The CDR3 contains 14 residues. Germline-derived CDR1 and CDR2 are SQVTM and ANQGSEA.

This rearrangement joins TRBV30 to TRBJ2-5; D possibly corresponds to TRBD1 (5 bases). This CDR3 is built from 12 residues. The V and J ends lost 7 bases and 5 bases respectively, with 14 bases between them. CDR1 is GTSNPN, CDR2 SVGIG, per germline (reference sequence). The CDR3 is CAFSRGAETQYF. The CDR3 coding sequence is TGTGCCTTCTCTAGGGGCGCGGAGACCCAGTACTTC.

A word on this clone: Other nucleotide sequences from this sample produce the same CDR3. The gene calls are TRBV29-1 and TRBJ1-1; no reliable D call. From germline, CDR1 is SQVTM and CDR2 ANQGSEA. With 3 bases removed from V and 0 bases from J, the gap between germline ends came to 8 bases. The CDR3 spans 13 residues. The CDR3 bases are TGCAGCGTTGAGGGCAGAGTGAACACTGAAGCTTTCTTT. Encoded protein: CSVEGRVNTEAFF.

The rearrangement joins TRBV7-9 to TRBJ1-2; TRBD1 agrees at 8 bases. The CDR3 covers 15 residues. Looked up from germline, CDR1 is SEHNR and CDR2 is FQNEAQ (reference sequence). J lost 3 bases, V lost 4 bases, and 7 bases had no gene match. CDR3 DNA sequence: TGTGCCAGCAGCTCGGACAGGGAAGGGGACTATGGCTACACCTTC. Amino acids: CASSSDREGDYGYTF.

This chain connects TRBV6-1 to TRBJ2-2; 7 bases line up with TRBD2. This CDR3 contains 15 residues. Per germline, CDR1 MNHNS and CDR2 SASEGT. V shed 8 bases, J shed 0 bases, and the junction held 6 bases outside the gene matches. The CDR3 here is CASHRGDPNTGELFF. CDR3 in DNA: TGTGCCAGCCACCGGGGGGACCCGAACACCGGGGAGCTGTTTTTT.

This clone showed up just a few times. The chain combines TRBV5-1 with TRBJ2-3; 8 bases agree with TRBD2. The CDR3 is 16 amino acids. CDR1 is SGHRS, CDR2 YFSETQ, per germline. V lost 5 bases and J lost 3; bases outside the gene matches: 11. CDR3 DNA sequence: TGCGCCAGCAGGCCAGGGTTGGGACTAGAAACAGATACGCAGTATTTT. This sequence encodes CASRPGLGLETDTQYF.

This clone showed up just a few times. The chain couples TRBV6-5 to TRBJ2-7; D gene uncertain. This CDR3 contains 16 residues. Germline V gives CDR1 MNHEY, CDR2 SVGAGI. V lost 0 bases and J 0 bases, leaving 12 bases between the germline ends. The CDR3 DNA follows: TGTGCCAGCAGTTACTCGGGCACGGTCATCTCCTACGAGCAGTACTTC. Translation gives CASSYSGTVISYEQYF.

This clone showed up just a few times. The rearrangement uses TRBV5-1 and TRBJ1-2, with TRBD1 matching over 9 bases. V was clipped by 1 base and J by 7 bases; unmatched bases: 5. This CDR3 contains 14 residues. Germline values: CDR1 SGHRS, CDR2 YFSETQ. The CDR3 loop is CASSLPDRGSGYTF. The CDR3 DNA sequence: TGCGCCAGCAGCTTGCCGGACAGGGGATCTGGCTACACCTTC. Filled out from reference TRBV5-1 and TRBJ1-2, the complete variable domain reads KAGVTQTPRYLIKTRGQQVTLSCSPISGHRSVSWYQQTPGQGLQFLFEYFSETQRNKGNFPGRFSGRQFSNSRSEMNVSTLELGDSALYLCASSLPDRGSGYTFGSGTRLTVV.

A few counts support this clone. The rearrangement joins TRBV4-1 to TRBJ2-3; 7 nucleotides agree with TRBD2. V lost 1 base and J lost 0; bases outside the gene matches: 7. The CDR3 runs to 17 residues. Germline loops: CDR1 MGHRA, CDR2 YSYEKL. This chain's CDR3 is CASSQGPSGSSTDTQYF. The CDR3 nucleotides read TGCGCCAGCAGCCAAGGGCCTAGCGGATCTAGCACAGATACGCAGTATTTT.

Only a few counts were recorded for this clone. The genes are TRBV15 and TRBJ2-1; 14 nucleotides match TRBD2. Per germline, CDR1 LNHNV and CDR2 YYDKDF (reference sequence). V was pared by 3 bases and J by 10 bases, with 8 bases of the junction left unmatched. This CDR3 has 16 amino acids. The CDR3 DNA reads as TGTGCCACCAGCAGGGACCCGGGACTAGCGGGGGTCGAGCAGTTCTTC. This translates into CATSRDPGLAGVEQFF.

In this sample, this clone turned up a few times. The gene calls are TRBV9 and TRBJ2-1; 8 nucleotides match TRBD2. Germline V gene sequence: CDR1 SGDLS, CDR2 YYNGEE. J gave up 0 bases and V 0 bases, and 8 bases lay outside the gene matches. The CDR3 has 18 amino acids. The CDR3 DNA is TGTGCCAGCAGCGTAGGGCTAGCGGGCTGGAGCTCCTACAATGAGCAGTTCTTC. As protein: CASSVGLAGWSSYNEQFF.

The chain has TRBV19 and TRBJ2-7; weak D call: TRBD2 (5 bases). Germline CDR1 LNHDA, CDR2 SQIVND (reference sequence). This CDR3 is built from 14 residues. V gave up 8 bases and J gave up 1 base, with 15 bases separating them. The CDR3 DNA is TGTGCCAGTCGAATATCGGGATCTTCCTACGAGCAGTACTTC. It yields the protein CASRISGSSYEQYF.

This rearrangement joins TRBV9 to TRBJ1-2, with 9 positions matching TRBD1. The CDR3 sequence is 14 residues long. Looked up from germline, CDR1 is SGDLS and CDR2 is YYNGEE. Trimming at V came to 2 bases and at J to 10 bases, leaving 9 bases not matched to a gene. In nucleotides, the CDR3 is TGTGCCAGCAGCGTTGAAGGACAGGGGTGGGTCTACACCTTC. It is translated as CASSVEGQGWVYTF.

This sequence joins TRBV4-1 and TRBJ2-7, with 7 bases fitting TRBD2. The junction had 17 bases not matched to a gene; V was cut back by 4 bases and J by 5 bases. The CDR3 length is 17 residues. CDR1 and CDR2 from the germline V gene are MGHRA and YSYEKL. The CDR3, as DNA: TGCGCCAGCAGCCGAACACTAGCGCCCGAGGATTGGAACGAGCAGTACTTC. Amino acids: CASSRTLAPEDWNEQYF.

The chain carries TRBV2 and TRBJ2-3, with 7 bases identical to TRBD1. Germline CDR1 reads SNHLY; CDR2 reads FYNNEI. This CDR3 has 14 amino acids. With V trimmed by 4 bases and J by 2 bases, 3 bases remained unmatched. The CDR3 bases are TGTGCCAGCAGTGGAGGGGGCGACACAGATACGCAGTATTTT. It encodes CASSGGGDTDTQYF.

This clone has just a few counts. The chain combines TRBV9 with TRBJ2-7; 8 bases are shared with TRBD1. The V segment lost 4 bases and the J segment 1 base; nucleotides outside the gene matches: 4. This CDR3 spans 14 amino acids. From germline, CDR1 is SGDLS and CDR2 YYNGEE. The CDR3 region is CASSPRTGSYEQYF. CDR3 DNA: TGTGCCAGCAGCCCCCGGACAGGGTCCTACGAGCAGTACTTC. The full variable domain, completed using reference TRBV9 and TRBJ2-7, is DSGVTQTPKHLITATGQRVTLRCSPRSGDLSVYWYQQSLDQGLQFLIQYYNGEERAKGNILERFSAQQFPDLHSELNLSSLELGDSALYFCASSPRTGSYEQYFGPGTRLTVT.

This clone was seen only a few times. V gene TRBV19 combines with J gene TRBJ2-2, with D perhaps matching TRBD1 (5 bases). Trimming removed 7 bases from V and 7 bases from J, with 16 bases in between. The CDR3 consists of 14 residues. CDR1 LNHDA and CDR2 SQIVND come from the germline V gene (reference sequence). The DNA for the CDR3 is TGTGCCAGTACCCCCAGGGCCCTCGGCGGGGAGCTGTTTTTT. As protein: CASTPRALGGELFF.